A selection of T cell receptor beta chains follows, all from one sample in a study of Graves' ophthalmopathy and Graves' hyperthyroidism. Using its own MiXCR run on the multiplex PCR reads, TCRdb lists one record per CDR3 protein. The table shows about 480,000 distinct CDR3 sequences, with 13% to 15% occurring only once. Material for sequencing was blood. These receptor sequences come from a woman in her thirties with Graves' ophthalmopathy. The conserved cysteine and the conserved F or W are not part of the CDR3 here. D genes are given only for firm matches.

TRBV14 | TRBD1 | ASSRETGRGEAF
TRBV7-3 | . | ASSPHGDGRFTEAF
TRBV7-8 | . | ASSLVHSGANVLT
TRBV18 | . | ASSPPIQETQY
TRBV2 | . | ASMGSEAF
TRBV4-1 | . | AGSHLGDFSNTEAF
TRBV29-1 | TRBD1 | SVEIGTGVGELF
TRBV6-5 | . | ASSYWQGPYEQY
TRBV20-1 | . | SAGTSNQPQH
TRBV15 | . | ATSRDRGHTEAF